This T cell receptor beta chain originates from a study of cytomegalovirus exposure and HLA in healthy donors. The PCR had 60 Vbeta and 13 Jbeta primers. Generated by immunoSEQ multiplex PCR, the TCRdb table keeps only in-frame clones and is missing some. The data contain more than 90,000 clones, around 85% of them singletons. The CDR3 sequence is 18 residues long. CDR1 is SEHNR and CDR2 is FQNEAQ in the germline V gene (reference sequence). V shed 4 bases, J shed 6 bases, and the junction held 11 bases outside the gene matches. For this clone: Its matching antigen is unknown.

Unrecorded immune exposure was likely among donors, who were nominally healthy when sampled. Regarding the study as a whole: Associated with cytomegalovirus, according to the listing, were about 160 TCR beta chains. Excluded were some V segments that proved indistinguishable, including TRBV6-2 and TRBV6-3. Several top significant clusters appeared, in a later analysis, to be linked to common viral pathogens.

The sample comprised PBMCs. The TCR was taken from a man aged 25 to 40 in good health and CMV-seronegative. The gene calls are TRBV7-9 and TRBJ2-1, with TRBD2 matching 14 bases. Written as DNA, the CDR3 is TGTGCCAGCAGCTCGGGACTAGCGGGAGAACTTCGTATCAATGAGCAGTTCTTC. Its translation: CASSSGLAGELRINEQFF.